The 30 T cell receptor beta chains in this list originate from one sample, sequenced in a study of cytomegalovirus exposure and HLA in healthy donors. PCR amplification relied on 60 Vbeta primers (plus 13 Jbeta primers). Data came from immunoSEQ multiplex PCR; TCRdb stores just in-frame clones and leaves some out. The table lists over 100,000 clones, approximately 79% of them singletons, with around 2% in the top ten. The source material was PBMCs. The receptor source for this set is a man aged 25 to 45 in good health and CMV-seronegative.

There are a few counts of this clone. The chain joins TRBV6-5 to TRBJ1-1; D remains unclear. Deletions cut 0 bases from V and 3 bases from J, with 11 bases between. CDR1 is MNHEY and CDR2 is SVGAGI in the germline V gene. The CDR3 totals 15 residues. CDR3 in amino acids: CASSYSGSWDTEAFF. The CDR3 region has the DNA TGTGCCAGCAGTTACTCGGGGAGCTGGGACACTGAAGCTTTCTTT.

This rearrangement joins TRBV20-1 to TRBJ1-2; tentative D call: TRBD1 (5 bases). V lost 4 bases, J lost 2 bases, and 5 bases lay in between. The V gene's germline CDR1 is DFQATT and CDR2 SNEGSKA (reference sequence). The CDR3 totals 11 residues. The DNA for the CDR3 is TGCAGTGCTACAGGGAACTATGGCTACACCTTC. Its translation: CSATGNYGYTF.

CDR3 residues: CSVPQGLNTEAFF. In DNA, the CDR3 is TGCAGCGTCCCCCAGGGCTTGAACACTGAAGCTTTCTTT. The chain couples TRBV29-1 to TRBJ1-1; D may be TRBD1 (5 bases). Per germline, CDR1 SQVTM and CDR2 ANQGSEA. Trimming cost V 6 bases and J 0 bases, with 11 bases left between them. The CDR3 length is 13 residues.

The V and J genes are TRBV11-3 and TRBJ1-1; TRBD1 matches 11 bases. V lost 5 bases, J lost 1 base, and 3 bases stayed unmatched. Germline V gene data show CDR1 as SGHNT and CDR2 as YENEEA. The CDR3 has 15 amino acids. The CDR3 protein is CASSTGQGANTEAFF. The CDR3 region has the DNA TGTGCCAGCAGCACAGGACAGGGGGCGAACACTGAAGCTTTCTTT.

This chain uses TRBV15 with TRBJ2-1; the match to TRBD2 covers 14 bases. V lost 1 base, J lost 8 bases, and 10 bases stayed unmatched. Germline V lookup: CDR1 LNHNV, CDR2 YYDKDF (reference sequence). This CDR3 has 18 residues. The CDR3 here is CATSRGLAGGTLIDEQFF. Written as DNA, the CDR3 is TGTGCCACCAGCAGAGGACTAGCGGGGGGGACCCTGATAGATGAGCAGTTCTTC.

CDR3 DNA: TGTGCCAGACACCGACAGATCGAACGCTACGAGCAGTACTTC. This encodes CARHRQIERYEQYF. The genes are TRBV21-1 and TRBJ2-5; the table calls TRBD1, which could not be checked here. The J call is uncertain, as TRBJ2-7 better fits the DNA end. TRBV21-1 is a pseudogene locus. This CDR3 comprises 14 residues.

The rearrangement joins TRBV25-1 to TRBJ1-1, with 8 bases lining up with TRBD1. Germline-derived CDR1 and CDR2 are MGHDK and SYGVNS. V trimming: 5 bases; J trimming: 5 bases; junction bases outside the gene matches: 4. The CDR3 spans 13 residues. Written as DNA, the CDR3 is TGTGCCAGCAGTCGGACAGGGATAACTGAAGCTTTCTTT. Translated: CASSRTGITEAFF.

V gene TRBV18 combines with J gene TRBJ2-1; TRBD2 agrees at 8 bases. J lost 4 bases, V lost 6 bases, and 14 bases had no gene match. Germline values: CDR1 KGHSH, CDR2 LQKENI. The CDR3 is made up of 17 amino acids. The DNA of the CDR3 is TGTGCCAGCTCCGCTTTCCTCGGGGGGGCCGATTACAATGAGCAGTTCTTC. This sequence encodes CASSAFLGGADYNEQFF.

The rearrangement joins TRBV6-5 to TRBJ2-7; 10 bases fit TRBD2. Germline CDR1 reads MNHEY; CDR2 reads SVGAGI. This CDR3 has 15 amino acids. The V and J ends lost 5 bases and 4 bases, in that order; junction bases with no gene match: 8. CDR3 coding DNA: TGTGCCAGCAGTCCCGGGACTAGCGCCTTGTACGAGCAGTACTTC. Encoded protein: CASSPGTSALYEQYF.

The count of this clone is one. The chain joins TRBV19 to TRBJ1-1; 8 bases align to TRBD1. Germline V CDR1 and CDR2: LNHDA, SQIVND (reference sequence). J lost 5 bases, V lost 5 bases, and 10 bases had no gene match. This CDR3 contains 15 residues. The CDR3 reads CASSGGTGLGTEAFF. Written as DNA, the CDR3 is TGTGCCAGTAGTGGGGGGACAGGCTTGGGTACTGAAGCTTTCTTT.

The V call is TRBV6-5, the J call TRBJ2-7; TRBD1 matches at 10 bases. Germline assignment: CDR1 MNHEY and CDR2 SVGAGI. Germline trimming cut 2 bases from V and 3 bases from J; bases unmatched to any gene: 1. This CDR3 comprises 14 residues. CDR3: CASSYRDRGYEQYF. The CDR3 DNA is TGTGCCAGCAGTTACCGGGACAGGGGCTACGAGCAGTACTTC.

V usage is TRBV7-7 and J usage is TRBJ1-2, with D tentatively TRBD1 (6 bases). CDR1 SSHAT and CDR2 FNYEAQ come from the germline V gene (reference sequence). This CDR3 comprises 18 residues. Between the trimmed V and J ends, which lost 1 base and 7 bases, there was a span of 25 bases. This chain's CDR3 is CASSLGPLLFWGRGGYTF. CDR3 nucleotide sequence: TGTGCCAGCAGCTTAGGCCCTCTCCTCTTTTGGGGCAGGGGTGGCTACACCTTC. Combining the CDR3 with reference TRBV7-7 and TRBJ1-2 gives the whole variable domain GAGVSQSPRYKVTKRGQDVTLRCDPISSHATLYWYQQALGQGPEFLTYFNYEAQPDKSGLPSDRFSAERPEGSISTLTIQRTEQRDSAMYRCASSLGPLLFWGRGGYTFGSGTRLTVV.

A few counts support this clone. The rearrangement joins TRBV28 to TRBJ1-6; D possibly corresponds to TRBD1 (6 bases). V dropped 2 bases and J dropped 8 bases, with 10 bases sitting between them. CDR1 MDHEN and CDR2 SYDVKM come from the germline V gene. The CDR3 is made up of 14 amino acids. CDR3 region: CASSLAGVDSPLHF. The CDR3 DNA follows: TGTGCCAGCAGTTTAGCAGGGGTGGATTCACCCCTCCACTTT. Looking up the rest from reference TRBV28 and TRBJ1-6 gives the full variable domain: DVKVTQSSRYLVKRTGEKVFLECVQDMDHENMFWYRQDPGLGLRLIYFSYDVKMKEKGDIPEGYSVSREKKERFSLILESASTNQTSMYLCASSLAGVDSPLHFGNGTRLTVT.

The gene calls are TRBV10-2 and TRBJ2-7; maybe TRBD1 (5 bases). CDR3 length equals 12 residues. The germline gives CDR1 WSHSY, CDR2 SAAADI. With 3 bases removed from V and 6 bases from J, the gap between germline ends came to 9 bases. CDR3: CASSEVQGEQYF. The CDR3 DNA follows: TGCGCCAGCAGTGAAGTCCAGGGCGAGCAGTACTTC.

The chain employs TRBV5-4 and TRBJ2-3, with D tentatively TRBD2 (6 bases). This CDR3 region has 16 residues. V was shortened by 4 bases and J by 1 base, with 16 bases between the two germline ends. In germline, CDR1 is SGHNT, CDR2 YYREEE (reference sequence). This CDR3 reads CASSNLGGDGTDTQYF. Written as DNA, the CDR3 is TGTGCCAGCAGCAACCTGGGCGGGGATGGCACAGATACGCAGTATTTT.

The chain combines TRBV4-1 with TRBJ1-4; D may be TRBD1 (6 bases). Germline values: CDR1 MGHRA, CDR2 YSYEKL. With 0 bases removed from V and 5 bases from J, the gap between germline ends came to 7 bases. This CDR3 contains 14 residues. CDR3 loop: CASSQEDRNEKLFF. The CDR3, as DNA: TGCGCCAGCAGCCAAGAAGACAGGAATGAAAAACTGTTTTTT.

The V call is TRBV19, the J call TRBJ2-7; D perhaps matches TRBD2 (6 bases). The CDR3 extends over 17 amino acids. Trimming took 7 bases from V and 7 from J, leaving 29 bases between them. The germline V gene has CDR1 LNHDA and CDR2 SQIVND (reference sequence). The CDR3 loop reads CASTPRRGRSFSGEQYF. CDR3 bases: TGTGCCAGTACCCCCCGGCGGGGCAGGTCATTCTCGGGGGAGCAGTACTTC.

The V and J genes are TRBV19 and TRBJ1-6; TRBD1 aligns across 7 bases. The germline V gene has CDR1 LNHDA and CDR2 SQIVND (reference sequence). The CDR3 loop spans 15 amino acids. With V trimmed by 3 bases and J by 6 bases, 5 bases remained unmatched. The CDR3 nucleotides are TGTGCCAGTAGTATCGACGGGACAGCTAATTCACCCCTCCACTTT. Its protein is CASSIDGTANSPLHF.

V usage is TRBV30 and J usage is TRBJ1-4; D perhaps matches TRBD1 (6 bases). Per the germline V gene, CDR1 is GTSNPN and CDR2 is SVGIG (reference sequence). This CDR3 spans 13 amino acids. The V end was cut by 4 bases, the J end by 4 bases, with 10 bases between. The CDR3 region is CAWNGQINEKLFF. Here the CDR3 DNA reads TGTGCCTGGAATGGACAGATTAATGAAAAACTGTTTTTT.

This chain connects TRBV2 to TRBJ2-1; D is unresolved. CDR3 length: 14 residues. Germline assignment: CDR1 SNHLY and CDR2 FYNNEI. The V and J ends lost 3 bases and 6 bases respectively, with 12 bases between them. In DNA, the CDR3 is TGTGCCAGCAGTGAGAGAACTGCCCTCAATGAGCAGTTCTTC. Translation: CASSERTALNEQFF.

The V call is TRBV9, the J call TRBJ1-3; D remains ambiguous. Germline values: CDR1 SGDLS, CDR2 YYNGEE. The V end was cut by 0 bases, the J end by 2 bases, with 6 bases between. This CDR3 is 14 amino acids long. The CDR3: CASSVGVTGNTIYF. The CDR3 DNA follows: TGTGCCAGCAGCGTAGGCGTGACTGGAAACACCATATATTTT.

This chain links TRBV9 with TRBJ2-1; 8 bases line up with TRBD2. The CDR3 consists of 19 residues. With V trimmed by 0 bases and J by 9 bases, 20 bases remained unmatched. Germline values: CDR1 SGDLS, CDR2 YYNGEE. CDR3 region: CASSVESDFRGGQSGEQFF. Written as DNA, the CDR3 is TGTGCCAGCAGCGTAGAGTCCGATTTTCGGGGGGGGCAGAGTGGTGAGCAGTTCTTC.

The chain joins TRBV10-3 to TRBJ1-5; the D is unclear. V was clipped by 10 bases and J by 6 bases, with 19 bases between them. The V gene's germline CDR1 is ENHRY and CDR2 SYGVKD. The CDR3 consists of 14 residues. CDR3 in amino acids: CASNGLFSGQPQHF. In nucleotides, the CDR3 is TGTGCCAGTAACGGACTGTTCTCTGGTCAGCCCCAGCATTTT.

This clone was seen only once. The CDR3 spells CASSPDRVSTEAFF. Here the CDR3 DNA reads TGTGCCAGCAGCCCAGACAGGGTGAGCACTGAAGCTTTCTTT. This chain connects TRBV7-8 to TRBJ1-1; 7 nucleotides line up with TRBD1. V trimming: 5 bases; J trimming: 4 bases; junction bases outside the gene matches: 7. The CDR3 runs 14 residues. Germline V gene data show CDR1 as SGHVS and CDR2 as FQNEAQ.

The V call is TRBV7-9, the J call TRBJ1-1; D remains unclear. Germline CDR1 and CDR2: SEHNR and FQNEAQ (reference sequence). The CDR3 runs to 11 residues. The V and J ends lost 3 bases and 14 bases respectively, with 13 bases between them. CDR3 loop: CASSLALLTFF. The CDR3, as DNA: TGTGCCAGCAGCTTGGCCCTTCTCACCTTCTTT.

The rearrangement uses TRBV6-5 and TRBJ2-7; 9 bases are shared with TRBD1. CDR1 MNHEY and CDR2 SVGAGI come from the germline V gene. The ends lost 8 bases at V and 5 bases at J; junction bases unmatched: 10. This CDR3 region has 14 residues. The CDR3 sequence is CASYPGQGRNEQYF. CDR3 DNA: TGTGCCAGCTACCCTGGACAGGGGAGGAACGAGCAGTACTTC.

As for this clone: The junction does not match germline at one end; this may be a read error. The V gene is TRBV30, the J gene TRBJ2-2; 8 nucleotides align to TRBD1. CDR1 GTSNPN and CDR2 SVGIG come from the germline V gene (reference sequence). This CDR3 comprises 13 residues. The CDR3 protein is CAWQGAPPPEMFF. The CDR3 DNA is TGTGCCTGGCAGGGGGCGCCACCCCCGGAGATGTTTTTT.

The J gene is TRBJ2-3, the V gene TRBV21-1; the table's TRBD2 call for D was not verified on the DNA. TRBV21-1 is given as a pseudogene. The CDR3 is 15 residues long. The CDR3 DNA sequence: TGTGCCAGCGGCGACTTTATCCCCCTCTTAGATACGCAGTATTTT. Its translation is CASGDFIPLLDTQYF.

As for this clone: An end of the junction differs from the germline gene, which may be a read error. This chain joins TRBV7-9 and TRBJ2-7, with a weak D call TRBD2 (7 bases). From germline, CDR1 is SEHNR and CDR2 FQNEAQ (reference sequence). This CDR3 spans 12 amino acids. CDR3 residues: CSSSWGGDEQYF. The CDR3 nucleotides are TGTTCCAGCAGCTGGGGGGGCGACGAGCAGTACTTC.

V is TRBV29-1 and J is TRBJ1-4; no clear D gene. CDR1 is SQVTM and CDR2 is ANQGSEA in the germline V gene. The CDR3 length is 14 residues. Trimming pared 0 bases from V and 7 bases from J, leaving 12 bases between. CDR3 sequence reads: CSVEDPEGSEKLFF. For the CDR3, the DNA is TGCAGCGTTGAAGACCCAGAGGGTAGTGAAAAACTGTTTTTT. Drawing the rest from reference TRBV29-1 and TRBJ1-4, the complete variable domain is SAVISQKPSRDICQRGTSLTIQCQVDSQVTMMFWYRQQPGQSLTLIATANQGSEATYESGFVIDKFPISRPNLTFSTLTVSNMSPEDSSIYLCSVEDPEGSEKLFFGSGTQLSVL.